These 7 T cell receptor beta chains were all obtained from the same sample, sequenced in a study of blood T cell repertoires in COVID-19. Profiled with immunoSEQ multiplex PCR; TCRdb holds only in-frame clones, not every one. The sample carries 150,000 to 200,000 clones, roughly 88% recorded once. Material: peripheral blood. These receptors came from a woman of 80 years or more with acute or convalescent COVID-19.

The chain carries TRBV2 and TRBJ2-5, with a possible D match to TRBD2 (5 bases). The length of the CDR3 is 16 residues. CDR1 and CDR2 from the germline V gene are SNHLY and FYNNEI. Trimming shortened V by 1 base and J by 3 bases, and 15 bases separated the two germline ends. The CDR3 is CASSEDKGTGEETQYF. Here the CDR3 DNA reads TGTGCCAGCAGTGAAGATAAGGGCACCGGGGAAGAGACCCAGTACTTC.

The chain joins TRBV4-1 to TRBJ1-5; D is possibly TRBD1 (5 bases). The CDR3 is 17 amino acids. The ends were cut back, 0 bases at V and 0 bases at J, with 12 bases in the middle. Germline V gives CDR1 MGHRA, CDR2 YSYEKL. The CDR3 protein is CASSQEEQDYSNQPQHF. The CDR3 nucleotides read TGCGCCAGCAGCCAAGAGGAACAGGACTATAGCAATCAGCCCCAGCATTTT.

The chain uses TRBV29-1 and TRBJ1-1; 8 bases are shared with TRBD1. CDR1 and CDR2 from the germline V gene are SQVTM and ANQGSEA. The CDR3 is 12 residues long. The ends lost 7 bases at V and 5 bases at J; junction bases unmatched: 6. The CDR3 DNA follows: TGCAGCGCTGACAGGGGAGTGACTGAAGCTTTCTTT. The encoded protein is CSADRGVTEAFF.

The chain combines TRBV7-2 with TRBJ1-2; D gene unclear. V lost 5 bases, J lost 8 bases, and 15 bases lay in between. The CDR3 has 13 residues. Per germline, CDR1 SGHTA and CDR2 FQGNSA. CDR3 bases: TGTGCCAGCAGCCGAAATGTGGTGGAGGGCTACACCTTC. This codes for CASSRNVVEGYTF.

The CDR3 DNA is TGTGCCAGCAGCCAAGACGAACAGGGTTGGGAGACCCAGTACTTC. It is translated as CASSQDEQGWETQYF. The J gene is TRBJ2-5, the V gene TRBV3-1 (or the pseudogene TRBV3-2), with a tentative D call TRBD1 (6 bases). The CDR3 runs to 15 residues. Deletions cut 0 bases from V and 5 bases from J, with 13 bases between. Germline V lookup: CDR1 LGHDT, CDR2 YNNKEL (reference sequence).

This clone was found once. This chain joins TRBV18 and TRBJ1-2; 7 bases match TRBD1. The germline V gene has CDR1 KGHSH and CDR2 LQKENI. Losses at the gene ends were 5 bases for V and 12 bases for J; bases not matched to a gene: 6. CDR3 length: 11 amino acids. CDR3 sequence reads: CASSGGQTDTF. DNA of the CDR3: TGTGCCAGCTCAGGGGGACAGACAGACACCTTC.

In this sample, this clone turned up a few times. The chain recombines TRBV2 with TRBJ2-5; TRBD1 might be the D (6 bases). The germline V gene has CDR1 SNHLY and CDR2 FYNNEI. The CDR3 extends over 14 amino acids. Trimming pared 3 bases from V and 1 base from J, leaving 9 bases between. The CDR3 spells CASSDGRGQETQYF. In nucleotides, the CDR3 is TGTGCCAGCAGTGATGGCAGGGGCCAAGAGACCCAGTACTTC.